This T cell receptor beta chain stems from a study of graft-versus-host responses after intestinal transplantation (dated by TCRdb to the early 2020s). About the investigation overall: Recipients received multivisceral, liver-intestinal, or isolated intestinal transplants. Anti-thymocyte globulin induction was given to all recipients, followed by maintenance tacrolimus and steroids for two to four years. Bulk TCR-beta CDR3 sequencing was used to track graft-versus-host and host-versus-graft alloreactive T cell clones in the graft, circulation and bone marrow after intestinal transplantation. Alloreactive clones were identified by sequencing pre-transplant mixed lymphocyte reaction products and comparing these products with unstimulated pre-transplant donor and recipient T cells. The cohort enrolled roughly 25 intestinal transplant recipients including one retransplant, and 3 patients lacking pretransplant specimens were excluded. A peak of at least 4% donor T cells among recipient peripheral blood mononuclear cells was the definition used for donor T cell macrochimerism. Rather than being sequenced by the commercial service, samples from three later patients were sequenced in-house on an Illumina MiSeq and processed with MiXCR. The full study reports these points: Conclusions were limited by the relatively low number and heterogeneity of intestinal transplant patients. In the allografts of patients with donor T cell macrochimerism, GvH to HvG T cell clonal ratios were high. GvH clones were detected in recipient bone marrow, and some of these GvH clones were observed earlier in ileal mucosa or blood, consistent with an intestinal mucosal origin. Early after transplant, peak levels of circulating GvH clones were associated with declines in HvG clones.

With respect to this clone: Its antigen is currently not known. Per-base qualities were not stored, and no clone one base away is much larger.

Libraries were prepared through the immunoSEQ multiplex PCR assay. In most patients, genomic DNA was isolated using the Qiagen DNeasy Blood and Tissue Kit and sent frozen to Adaptive Biotechnologies for TCR sequencing. For most patients, high-throughput TCR-beta CDR3 sequencing of genomic DNA was performed by Adaptive Biotechnologies. In the original analysis: TCR sequencing data were retrieved from Adaptive's ImmunoSEQ software for 15 to 20 patients, whereas a few other patients were processed with MiXCR and VDJtools. To correct CD4 versus CD8 sorting errors, sequences present in both subsets at a frequency ratio below 5:1 were removed. CDR3 nucleotide sequences shared between donor and recipient were removed because the origin of such sequences could not be assigned. At least 2-fold expansion over unstimulated cells and a minimum CFSE-low frequency of 0.002% (template counts) or 0.001% (read counts) were required for clones to be classified as alloreactive. Clones detected in sequenced pre-transplant spleen, lymph node, or MLR CFSE-low populations of the donor or recipient were defined as mappable. The cumulative frequency of alloreactive clones was calculated as a percentage of all sequences, weighted by copy number. What TCRdb holds here is the immuneACCESS table cut down to in-frame rearrangements. Part of the clones is not present; checked against another copy, under half of the missing clones reflect an unresolved V gene, and the others are unexplained. V and J calls and clone size are those listed in that table; D and trimming were worked out from the DNA. Present in this sample are about 93,000 clones, around 93% of which were seen just once. The ten largest clones represent less than 0.5% of the sample.

Read against the paper, the sample's time point label means: cells obtained before transplantation from donor or recipient. CD3+CD4+ and CD3+CD8+ populations were FACS-sorted from unstimulated pre-transplant donor and recipient cells taken from spleen or lymph nodes. V is pared back by 7 bases and J by 8 bases, with 15 bases lying between the germline termini. Looking up the germline V gene yields CDR1 MNHEY and CDR2 SVGAGI. CDR3 length: 13 amino acids, cysteine to phenylalanine. Left in the record is the CDR3 DNA by itself, 39 bases read in frame from the first base. The origin of this receptor is a human donor who received an intestinal transplant. The chain couples TRBV6-5 to TRBJ2-1; 5 matching bases give a weak D call of TRBD2. The specimen was unstimulated CD8+ T cells sorted from spleen or lymph node cells, collected before intestinal transplant. The nucleotide sequence reads TGTGCCAGCACCTACACTAGGAACGATGAGCAGTTCTTC. This sequence encodes CASTYTRNDEQFF.